One and the same sample provided the 3 T cell receptor beta chains below, sequenced in a study of radiotherapy plus CTLA-4 blockade in lung cancer. Some clones are missing from TCRdb's copy, which holds only in-frame ones; the method was immunoSEQ multiplex PCR. Of 50,000 or so clones in the sample, 60% to 80% were seen once. This specimen consisted of peripheral blood, obtained from a patient treated with radiotherapy plus ipilimumab. These receptors all come from a human donor with non-small cell lung cancer who had stable disease on radiotherapy plus ipilimumab.

This clone showed up just a few times. At one end the junction does not follow the germline gene, possibly because of a read error. The chain joins TRBV30 to TRBJ1-2, with D possibly matching TRBD1 (5 bases). This CDR3 spans 11 amino acids. CDR1 and CDR2 from the germline V gene are GTSNPN and SVGIG (reference sequence). The CDR3 nucleotides read TGCGGAATTGGGGGGAGTGGGGGCTACACCTTC. Its translation: CGIGGSGGYTF.

V is TRBV18 and J is TRBJ2-7, with D possibly TRBD2 on 5 matching bases. V gave up 5 bases and J gave up 0 bases, with 8 bases separating them. Germline V gene sequence: CDR1 KGHSH, CDR2 LQKENI. CDR3 length equals 13 residues. Here the CDR3 DNA reads TGTGCCAGCTCATCCGGGGTCTCCTACGAGCAGTACTTC. Translated, it gives CASSSGVSYEQYF.

This clone was seen a handful of times. The rearrangement uses TRBV18 and TRBJ1-3, with a tentative D call TRBD1 (6 bases). Trimming removed 0 bases at V and 4 bases at J, with 7 bases between. Germline loops: CDR1 KGHSH, CDR2 LQKENI. This CDR3 comprises 14 residues. The CDR3 reads CASSPPRGGNTIYF. CDR3 sequence (DNA): TGTGCCAGCTCACCACCCAGGGGAGGAAACACCATATATTTT. The full variable domain, rest sourced from reference TRBV18 and TRBJ1-3, is NAGVMQNPRHLVRRRGQEARLRCSPMKGHSHVYWYRQLPEEGLKFMVYLQKENIIDESGMPKERFSAEFPKEGPSILRIQQVVRGDSAAYFCASSPPRGGNTIYFGEGSWLTVV.